The source of this T cell receptor (beta chain) is a study of regulatory T cells in long-lasting Graves disease. On this clonotype itself: Its antigen is unidentified.

Assembly of TCR beta libraries relied on iRepertoire HTBI primers together with Arm-PCR of CDR3 regions. TCRdb reanalysed the multiplex PCR reads using MiXCR and keeps one entry per CDR3 protein. The table records about 220,000 distinct CDR3 sequences, 15% to 20% of them present only once. Germline V CDR1 and CDR2: MGHRA, YSYEKL. There are 13 residues in the CDR3. V was trimmed by 0 bases and J by 3 bases, leaving 5 bases between them. Regarding the study as a whole: Limited samples may have lowered accuracy. Persistent disease favored TRBV28, TRBJ1-2 and TRBJ2-5.

Time point noted: newly diagnosed GD, antithyroid drugs for less than 3 months. The TCR library was made from RNA extracted from PBMCs. The sample was also linked to a second study, of T cells in Graves' hyperthyroidism and ophthalmopathy. That report notes: RT-PCR in the first round (using the HTBI primer set) targeted the TCR CDR3.

The material was peripheral blood mononuclear cells (PBMCs), obtained at new diagnosis, from a patient treated with antithyroid drugs. The receptor's source is a woman in her twenties or thirties with Graves disease. The chain couples TRBV4-1 to TRBJ1-2; D gene ambiguous. CDR3: CASSQDEYYGYTF. The CDR3 DNA sequence: TGCGCCAGCAGCCAAGATGAGTACTATGGCTACACCTTC.